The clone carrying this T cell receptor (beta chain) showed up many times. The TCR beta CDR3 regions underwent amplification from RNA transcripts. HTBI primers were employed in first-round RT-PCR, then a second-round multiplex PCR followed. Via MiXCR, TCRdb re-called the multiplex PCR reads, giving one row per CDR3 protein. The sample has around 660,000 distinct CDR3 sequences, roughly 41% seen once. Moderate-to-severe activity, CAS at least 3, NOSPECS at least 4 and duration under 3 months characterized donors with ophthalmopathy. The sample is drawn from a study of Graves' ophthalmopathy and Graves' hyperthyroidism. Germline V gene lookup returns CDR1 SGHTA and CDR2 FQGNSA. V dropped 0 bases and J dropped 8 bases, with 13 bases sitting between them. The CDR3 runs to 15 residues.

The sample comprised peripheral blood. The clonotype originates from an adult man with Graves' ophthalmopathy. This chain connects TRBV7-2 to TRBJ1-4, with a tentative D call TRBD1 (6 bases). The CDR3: CASSLAPGAREKLFF. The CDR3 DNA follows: TGTGCCAGCAGCTTAGCTCCGGGGGCGCGCGAAAAACTGTTTTTT.